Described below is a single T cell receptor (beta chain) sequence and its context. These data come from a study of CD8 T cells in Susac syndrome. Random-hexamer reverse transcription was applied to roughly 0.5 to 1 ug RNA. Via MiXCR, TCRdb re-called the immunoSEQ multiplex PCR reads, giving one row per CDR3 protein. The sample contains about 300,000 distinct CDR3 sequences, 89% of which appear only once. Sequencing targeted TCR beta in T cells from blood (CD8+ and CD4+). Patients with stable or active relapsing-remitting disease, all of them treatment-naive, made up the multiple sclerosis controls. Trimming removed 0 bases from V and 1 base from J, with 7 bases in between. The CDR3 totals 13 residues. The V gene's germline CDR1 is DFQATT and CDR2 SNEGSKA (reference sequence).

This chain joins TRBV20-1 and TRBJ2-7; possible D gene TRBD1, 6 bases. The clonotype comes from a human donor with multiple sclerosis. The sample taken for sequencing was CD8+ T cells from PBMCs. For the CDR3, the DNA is TGCAGTGCTAGAGAAGACAGGTCCTACGAGCAGTACTTC. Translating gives CSAREDRSYEQYF.